Shown below are 22 T cell receptor beta chains from a single sample sequenced in a study of control samples from healthy donors and cancer patients. The table came from immunoSEQ multiplex PCR; TCRdb's copy has only in-frame clones and leaves some out. There are more than 85,000 clones in the sample; approximately 84% occur only once, and more than 30% lies in the top ten. Sequences were obtained from PBMCs. The receptors originated from a man aged 70 or older with lung cancer.

The chain combines TRBV6-5 with TRBJ1-5; D ambiguous. Looked up from germline, CDR1 is MNHEY and CDR2 is SVGAGI. The CDR3 is 15 residues long. Between the trimmed V and J ends, which lost 2 bases and 2 bases, there was a span of 10 bases. CDR3: CASSYGGLGNQPQHF. DNA for the CDR3: TGTGCCAGCAGTTACGGAGGTTTGGGCAATCAGCCCCAGCATTTT.

The chain links TRBV7-2 to TRBJ1-2; D is unclear. Germline V lookup: CDR1 SGHTA, CDR2 FQGNSA. Trimming left V 1 base short and J 0 bases short, with 9 bases between. This CDR3 has 15 amino acids. Written as DNA, the CDR3 is TGTGCCAGCAGCTTAGGGCAGTCCACTAACTATGGCTACACCTTC. Protein product: CASSLGQSTNYGYTF.

Only one count was recorded for this clone. The chain uses TRBV24-1 and TRBJ2-5; 8 positions agree with TRBD1. This CDR3 has 15 residues. Germline V lookup: CDR1 KGHDR, CDR2 SFDVKD. With 4 bases clipped from V and 3 bases from J, the junction kept 6 bases outside the gene matches. The DNA for the CDR3 is TGTGCCACCAGTGACCGTGGGACAGGTAAAGAGACCCAGTACTTC. Translation: CATSDRGTGKETQYF.

This rearrangement joins TRBV9 to TRBJ2-3; D is uncertain. From germline, CDR1 is SGDLS and CDR2 YYNGEE. The V end lost 3 bases, the J end lost 7 bases, and 3 bases lay between the germline ends. This CDR3 has 10 amino acids. CDR3 nucleotide sequence: TGTGCCAGCAGCGGCAATACGCAGTATTTT. Protein product: CASSGNTQYF.

Concerning this clone: Other DNA sequences in this specimen translate into the identical CDR3. The gene calls are TRBV6-5 and TRBJ2-7; D is uncertain. Deletions cut 2 bases from V and 3 bases from J, with 2 bases between. This CDR3 is built from 11 residues. Germline V lookup: CDR1 MNHEY, CDR2 SVGAGI. The CDR3 DNA sequence: TGTGCCAGCAGTTACCTCTACGAGCAGTACTTC. As protein: CASSYLYEQYF.

This chain links TRBV3-1 (or the pseudogene TRBV3-2) with TRBJ2-5; D not resolved. Germline V gene lookup returns CDR1 LGHDT and CDR2 YNNKEL (reference sequence). Trimming shortened V by 1 base and J by 5 bases, and 2 bases separated the two germline ends. CDR3 length: 11 residues. The CDR3 is CASSQVETQYF. The CDR3 bases are TGTGCCAGCAGCCAAGTGGAGACCCAGTACTTC.

This chain links TRBV29-1 with TRBJ2-2; either TRBD1 or TRBD2 may fit D (5 bases each). The ends were cut back, 7 bases at V and 7 bases at J, with 22 bases in the middle. Germline V CDR1 and CDR2: SQVTM, ANQGSEA. CDR3 length: 15 amino acids. The CDR3 nucleotides read TGCAGCGCACGATTAGCGTCAGGGATGGGCGGGGAGCTGTTTTTT. This sequence encodes CSARLASGMGGELFF.

Concerning this clone itself: One end of the junction fails to match germline, which may point to a read error. This CDR3 reads CTSSPPAADSGNTIYF. CDR3 bases: TGTACCAGCTCACCACCGGCAGCTGACTCTGGAAACACCATATATTTT. This chain joins TRBV18 and TRBJ1-3, with D unresolved. The germline CDR1 and CDR2 sequences are KGHSH and LQKENI. CDR3 length: 16 amino acids.

J is TRBJ2-5 and V is TRBV9; 12 positions agree with TRBD2. Germline V gene data show CDR1 as SGDLS and CDR2 as YYNGEE. V lost 3 bases to trimming and J lost 0 bases; unmatched junction nucleotides: 6. CDR3 length: 17 residues. The CDR3 DNA is TGTGCCAGCAGCGGACTAGCGGGGGCGACGTACCAAGAGACCCAGTACTTC. Translating it yields CASSGLAGATYQETQYF.

V is TRBV21-1 and J is TRBJ2-7. TRBV21-1 is a listed pseudogene. This CDR3 region has 14 residues. CDR3 residues: CARPLGVPAYEQYF. In DNA, the CDR3 is TGTGCCAGGCCCTTGGGGGTTCCTGCCTACGAGCAGTACTTC.

The J gene is TRBJ2-1, the V gene TRBV12-5; D may be TRBD1 or TRBD2 (7 bases each). Trimming stripped 6 bases from V and 3 bases from J, with 15 bases between. The germline V gene encodes CDR1 LGHNT and CDR2 FRNRAP. This CDR3 contains 15 residues. In DNA form, the CDR3 reads TGTGCTAGTGGAAAGACAGGGACTAACTACAATGAGCAGTTCTTC. Its protein product is CASGKTGTNYNEQFF.

V usage is TRBV28 and J usage is TRBJ1-2, with D unclear. Germline V gene sequence: CDR1 MDHEN, CDR2 SYDVKM. CDR3 length equals 16 residues. Trimming shortened V by 7 bases and J by 0 bases, and 18 bases separated the two germline ends. The CDR3 sequence: CASTPLDDVSNYGYTF. The CDR3 coding sequence is TGTGCCAGCACGCCCCTTGACGACGTGTCTAACTATGGCTACACCTTC.

J is TRBJ2-1 and V is TRBV7-3; 10 bases agree with TRBD2. The CDR3 extends over 19 amino acids. Trimming removed 4 bases from V and 0 bases from J; junction bases left unmatched: 12. Per germline, CDR1 SGHTA and CDR2 FQGTGA. DNA for the CDR3: TGTGCCAGCAGCTCATCGGGTAGCGGGGGGCCGAGCTCCTACAATGAGCAGTTCTTC. Protein: CASSSSGSGGPSSYNEQFF.

This clone was observed a handful of times. The chain joins TRBV19 to TRBJ2-3, with D perhaps matching TRBD1 or TRBD2 (7 bases each). Per the germline V gene, CDR1 is LNHDA and CDR2 is SQIVND (reference sequence). Trimming took 1 base from V and 4 from J, leaving 18 bases between them. The CDR3 length is 17 residues. The CDR3 DNA sequence: TGTGCCAGTAGTATAGGTGGGACAGCGGGAAGATCAGATACGCAGTATTTT. The encoded protein is CASSIGGTAGRSDTQYF.

V gene TRBV4-3 combines with J gene TRBJ1-4; unclear D gene. V gave up 2 bases and J gave up 5 bases, with 12 bases separating them. The germline CDR1 and CDR2 sequences are LGHNA and YSLEER. The CDR3 is 15 residues long. CDR3 sequence (DNA): TGCGCCAGCAGCCAACAGGACGGACCGAATGAAAAACTGTTTTTT. Translating it yields CASSQQDGPNEKLFF.

V gene TRBV6-5 combines with J gene TRBJ1-2; 7 bases are shared with TRBD1. Losses at the gene ends were 5 bases for V and 2 bases for J; bases not matched to a gene: 8. This CDR3 region has 15 residues. Germline-derived CDR1 and CDR2 are MNHEY and SVGAGI. The CDR3 DNA reads TGTGCCAGCAGTCGACCCGCGACAGGGAACTATGGCTACACCTTC. Encoded protein: CASSRPATGNYGYTF.

This chain links TRBV5-1 with TRBJ2-7; TRBD1 matches 8 bases. There are 16 residues in the CDR3. In germline, CDR1 is SGHRS, CDR2 YFSETQ. V gave up 4 bases and J gave up 0 bases; unmatched junction bases: 9. CDR3 DNA: TGCGCCAGCAGCCCAAGATCCGGGACAGGCTCCTACGAGCAGTACTTC. Translated: CASSPRSGTGSYEQYF. The variable domain in full, with the rest retrieved from reference TRBV5-1 and TRBJ2-7, is KAGVTQTPRYLIKTRGQQVTLSCSPISGHRSVSWYQQTPGQGLQFLFEYFSETQRNKGNFPGRFSGRQFSNSRSEMNVSTLELGDSALYLCASSPRSGTGSYEQYFGPGTRLTVT.

The rearrangement joins TRBV19 to TRBJ1-5, with a weak D call TRBD1 (6 bases). Germline V gene lookup returns CDR1 LNHDA and CDR2 SQIVND (reference sequence). This CDR3 comprises 17 residues. The ends were cut back, 2 bases at V and 1 base at J, with 15 bases in the middle. The CDR3 reads CASSIRTVPTSNQPQHF. CDR3 sequence (DNA): TGTGCCAGTAGTATACGGACAGTCCCGACAAGCAATCAGCCCCAGCATTTT.

The rearrangement uses TRBV18 and TRBJ1-2; 7 positions match TRBD1. The CDR3 sequence is 13 residues long. V was clipped by 3 bases and J by 6 bases; unmatched bases: 4. Germline V CDR1 and CDR2: KGHSH, LQKENI. For the CDR3, the DNA is TGTGCCAGCTCACCGGGACAGAGAGATGGCTACACCTTC. The encoded protein is CASSPGQRDGYTF.

The V gene is TRBV7-8, the J gene TRBJ2-3, with 8 bases fitting TRBD1. CDR3 length: 16 residues. J lost 3 bases, V lost 2 bases, and 7 bases had no gene match. Germline V gives CDR1 SGHVS, CDR2 FQNEAQ. The CDR3 spells CASSLRPRGLTDTQYF. CDR3 sequence (DNA): TGTGCCAGCAGCTTACGTCCCAGGGGGCTTACAGATACGCAGTATTTT.

The rearrangement links TRBV7-6 to TRBJ2-5; D ambiguous. Germline lookup yields CDR1 SGHVS and CDR2 FNYEAQ. The CDR3 is 13 residues long. V lost 5 bases and J 2 bases, leaving 9 bases between the germline ends. The CDR3 sequence is CASSRGRQETQYF. CDR3 nucleotide sequence: TGTGCCAGCAGCCGAGGAAGGCAAGAGACCCAGTACTTC.

The chain links TRBV5-4 to TRBJ2-1, with 13 bases fitting TRBD2. The trim removed 4 bases at V and 10 bases at J, leaving 8 bases unmatched. This CDR3 contains 15 residues. Germline-derived CDR1 and CDR2 are SGHNT and YYREEE (reference sequence). As DNA, the CDR3 is TGTGCCAGCAGCCCAGGACTAGCGGGGGATGTGGAGCAGTTCTTC. Protein sequence: CASSPGLAGDVEQFF.